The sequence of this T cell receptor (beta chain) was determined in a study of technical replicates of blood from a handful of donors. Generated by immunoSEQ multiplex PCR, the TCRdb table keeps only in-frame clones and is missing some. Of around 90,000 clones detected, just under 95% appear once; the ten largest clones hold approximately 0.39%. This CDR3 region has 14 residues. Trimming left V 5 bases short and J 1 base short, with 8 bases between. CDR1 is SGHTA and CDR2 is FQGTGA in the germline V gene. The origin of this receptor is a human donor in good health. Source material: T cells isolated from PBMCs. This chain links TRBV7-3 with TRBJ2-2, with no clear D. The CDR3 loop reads CASSRPGNTGELFF. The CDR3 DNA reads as TGTGCCAGCAGCCGTCCGGGGAACACCGGGGAGCTGTTTTTT. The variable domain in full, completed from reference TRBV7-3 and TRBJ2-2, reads GAGVSQTPSNKVTEKGKYVELRCDPISGHTALYWYRQSLGQGPEFLIYFQGTGAADDSGLPNDRFFAVRPEGSVSTLKIQRTERGDSAVYLCASSRPGNTGELFFGEGSRLTVL.